What follows are 24 T cell receptor beta chains derived from one specimen sequenced in a study of glioma-infiltrating T cells. Using RNA template, CDR3s of TCR alpha and beta were amplified with iRepertoire arm-PCR. TCRdb called the multiplex PCR reads again in MiXCR, with one record for every CDR3 protein. The sample contains around 43,000 distinct CDR3 sequences, about 20% of which appear only once. Sequenced input: glioma tissue, nonneoplastic brain tissue, or PBMCs (not recorded which). The source is a human donor with low-grade glioma or glioblastoma, undergoing nonglioma brain surgery, or in good health (not recorded which).

This clonotype was observed at least ten times. The rearrangement uses TRBV7-2 and TRBJ2-1; TRBD2 matches at 10 bases. The CDR3 spans 15 residues. Germline trimming cut 3 bases from V and 8 bases from J; bases unmatched to any gene: 7. Germline CDR1 reads SGHTA; CDR2 reads FQGNSA. CDR3 sequence (DNA): TGTGCCAGCAGCTTTAAGAGGACTAGCGGTCATGAGCAGTTCTTC. Its protein product is CASSFKRTSGHEQFF.

Worth noting for this clonotype: The junction shows a germline mismatch at one end, possibly a read error. The chain has TRBV6-2 or TRBV6-3 and TRBJ2-1; the D gene is possibly TRBD2 (6 bases). CDR3 length equals 13 residues. CDR1 MNHEY and CDR2 SVGEGT come from the germline V gene. The DNA of the CDR3 is TGTGCCAGCAGTGACCGGGAGAAGGATGAGCAGCTCTTC. It encodes CASSDREKDEQLF.

This clonotype was seen many times. V usage is TRBV7-6 and J usage is TRBJ1-2; a weak D match, TRBD1 (5 bases). The CDR3 totals 13 residues. Trimming left V 5 bases short and J 7 bases short, with 14 bases between. CDR1 and CDR2 from the germline V gene are SGHVS and FNYEAQ. The CDR3 DNA reads TGTGCCAGCAGCCCCTTCGGGGGAGGTGGCTACACCTTC. Protein sequence: CASSPFGGGGYTF.

The sample holds many counts of this clonotype. The rearrangement links TRBV7-6 to TRBJ1-1, with D perhaps TRBD1 (6 bases). The CDR3 runs 13 residues. Germline CDR1 reads SGHVS; CDR2 reads FNYEAQ. Trimming cost V 3 bases and J 11 bases, with 16 bases left between them. The CDR3 protein is CASSFEDRAKAFF. The DNA of the CDR3 is TGTGCCAGCAGCTTTGAGGACAGAGCTAAGGCTTTCTTT.

This clonotype was observed at least ten times. V is TRBV28 and J is TRBJ2-5; the D call may be TRBD1 or TRBD2 (5 bases each). This CDR3 region has 18 residues. V was cut by 3 bases and J by 1 base, with 21 bases left in between. Germline V gene sequence: CDR1 MDHEN, CDR2 SYDVKM. For the CDR3, the DNA is TGTGCCAGCAGTTTCAGTACGGGTTTGGGGACCCTCCAAGAGACCCAGTACTTC. Protein product: CASSFSTGLGTLQETQYF.

This clonotype has a count of ten or more. CDR3 loop: CASSLSGGGNQPQHF. In nucleotides, the CDR3 is TGTGCCAGCAGCTTATCAGGGGGAGGCAATCAGCCCCAGCATTTT. V and J are TRBV7-2 and TRBJ1-5, with TRBD1 identical over 7 bases. The CDR3 loop spans 15 amino acids. Per the germline V gene, CDR1 is SGHTA and CDR2 is FQGNSA. J gave up 2 bases and V 2 bases, and 3 bases lay outside the gene matches.

This clonotype has at least ten counts. The rearrangement joins TRBV5-1 to TRBJ1-1; D call uncertain. The germline V gene encodes CDR1 SGHRS and CDR2 YFSETQ. The V gene lost 3 bases and the J gene lost 1 base, with 7 bases spanning the gap. This CDR3 comprises 13 residues. The CDR3 protein is CASSSDGNTEAFF. The CDR3 DNA reads TGCGCCAGCAGCTCGGACGGGAACACTGAAGCTTTCTTT.

This clonotype was counted at least ten times. The CDR3 here is CASKGGTEAFF. The DNA for the CDR3 is TGCGCCAGCAAAGGGGGCACTGAAGCTTTCTTT. The chain carries TRBV4-1 and TRBJ1-1, with D perhaps TRBD1 (6 bases). This CDR3 is 11 amino acids long. Germline-derived CDR1 and CDR2 are MGHRA and YSYEKL. Deletions cut 7 bases from V and 4 bases from J, with 7 bases between.

This clonotype has more than one count but fewer than ten. The rearrangement joins TRBV5-5 to TRBJ2-5, with TRBD1 matching 7 bases. The CDR3 runs to 13 residues. After removal of 7 bases from V and 3 bases from J, the junction contained 6 bases not matched to a gene. The germline V gene has CDR1 SGHKS and CDR2 YYEKEE (reference sequence). The CDR3 sequence: CASVDRVEETQYF. CDR3 in DNA: TGTGCCAGCGTAGACAGGGTGGAAGAGACCCAGTACTTC.

Concerning this clonotype: One end of the junction varies from germline; a read error may be responsible. The CDR3 coding sequence is TGCAGCGTTGAAGGCCCGCCGACAGGGTCCTACGGGCAGTACTTC. Its protein product is CSVEGPPTGSYGQYF. The chain couples TRBV29-1 to TRBJ2-7; 7 bases map to TRBD1. Germline CDR1 SQVTM, CDR2 ANQGSEA. This CDR3 is built from 15 residues.

There are many counts of this clonotype. The chain recombines TRBV10-3 with TRBJ1-1; D is unresolved. There are 11 residues in the CDR3. From germline, CDR1 is ENHRY and CDR2 SYGVKD. Trimming removed 6 bases at V and 7 bases at J, with 9 bases between. CDR3 DNA sequence: TGTGCCATCAGACAGAACTATGAAGCTTTCTTT. Translation gives CAIRQNYEAFF.

This clonotype was observed at least ten times. The chain has TRBV5-1 and TRBJ1-2; 9 nucleotides match TRBD1. Germline trimming cut 7 bases from V and 2 bases from J; bases unmatched to any gene: 6. Germline-derived CDR1 and CDR2 are SGHRS and YFSETQ. This CDR3 comprises 14 residues. The CDR3 spells CASSGQGLNYGYTF. The CDR3 region has the DNA TGCGCCAGCTCGGGACAGGGCCTCAACTATGGCTACACCTTC. Full variable domain (missing parts from reference TRBV5-1 and TRBJ1-2): KAGVTQTPRYLIKTRGQQVTLSCSPISGHRSVSWYQQTPGQGLQFLFEYFSETQRNKGNFPGRFSGRQFSNSRSEMNVSTLELGDSALYLCASSGQGLNYGYTFGSGTRLTVV.

This clonotype was observed many times. The V call is TRBV5-1, the J call TRBJ2-3; TRBD2 matches 7 bases. CDR3 length equals 15 residues. Germline CDR1 is SGHRS and CDR2 is YFSETQ. V was pared by 4 bases and J by 3 bases, with 8 bases of the junction left unmatched. In DNA form, the CDR3 reads TGCGCCAGCAGCCAGCGGGACGGAGTAACAGATACGCAGTATTTT. Protein product: CASSQRDGVTDTQYF.

This clonotype was recorded many times. The chain couples TRBV28 to TRBJ2-5; 8 positions agree with TRBD2. CDR1 is MDHEN and CDR2 is SYDVKM in the germline V gene. The V and J ends lost 5 bases and 9 bases, in that order; junction bases with no gene match: 8. The CDR3 totals 13 residues. In DNA, the CDR3 is TGTGCCAGCAGTACCGGACTAGCTCGGGCCCAGTACTTC. Amino acids: CASSTGLARAQYF.

This clonotype occurred many times. V gene TRBV20-1 combines with J gene TRBJ2-3, with no clear D. The CDR3 contains 12 residues. V was pared by 3 bases and J by 1 base, with 5 bases between. Per the germline V gene, CDR1 is DFQATT and CDR2 is SNEGSKA (reference sequence). This chain's CDR3 is CSASQGTDTQYF. DNA of the CDR3: TGCAGTGCTAGCCAGGGCACAGATACGCAGTATTTT.

In its sample, this clonotype was seen many times. The V and J genes are TRBV7-2 and TRBJ1-5, with D possibly matching TRBD1 (5 bases). This CDR3 has 14 amino acids. Germline lookup yields CDR1 SGHTA and CDR2 FQGNSA. V was pared by 3 bases and J by 6 bases, with 12 bases between. CDR3 protein: CASSLAPRGQPQHF. CDR3 sequence (DNA): TGTGCCAGCAGCTTGGCCCCGAGGGGTCAGCCCCAGCATTTT.

This clonotype was counted ten times or more. This chain connects TRBV7-2 to TRBJ2-3, with a weak D call TRBD2 (5 bases). This CDR3 is 13 amino acids long. The V and J ends lost 2 bases and 7 bases respectively, with 10 bases between them. Germline-derived CDR1 and CDR2 are SGHTA and FQGNSA. In DNA, the CDR3 is TGTGCCAGCAGCTTAAGCGGTGGGAATACGCAGTATTTT. It is translated as CASSLSGGNTQYF.

This clonotype was seen many times. The J gene is TRBJ1-2, the V gene TRBV24-1; D not certain. Germline assignment: CDR1 KGHDR and CDR2 SFDVKD. This CDR3 spans 14 amino acids. V lost 3 bases and J 6 bases, leaving 13 bases between the germline ends. CDR3: CATSDASDRDGYTF. In nucleotides, the CDR3 is TGTGCCACCAGTGATGCATCAGATCGGGATGGCTACACCTTC.

Worth noting for this clonotype: A much larger clone lies a single base off, so this may be a read error. The rearrangement joins TRBV2 to TRBJ2-1, with D possibly matching TRBD1 (5 bases). Deletions cut 8 bases from V and 10 bases from J, with 21 bases between. There are 14 residues in the CDR3. Germline values: CDR1 SNHLY, CDR2 FYNNEI. The CDR3 reads CASRIETDTSEQFF. The CDR3 DNA reads as TGTGCCAGCCGAATCGAGACAGATACCTCAGAGCAGTTCTTC.

The chain couples TRBV11-2 to TRBJ2-5; 11 nucleotides line up with TRBD1. J was trimmed by 6 bases and V by 5 bases; bases with no gene match: 8. From germline, CDR1 is SGHAT and CDR2 FQNNGV. The CDR3 loop spans 15 amino acids. The CDR3, as DNA: TGTGCCAGCAGCCCTAGGACAGGGGGCGGGAAGACCCAGTACTTC. This translates into CASSPRTGGGKTQYF.

Concerning this clonotype itself: This may be a read error: a much more frequent sequence differs by one nucleotide. CDR3 DNA sequence: TGCGCCAGCAGCCAAGGCCGCAACACCGGGGAGCTGTTTTTT. Translated, it gives CASSQGRNTGELFF. The chain joins TRBV4-1 to TRBJ2-2; D is unresolved. Germline V CDR1 and CDR2: MGHRA, YSYEKL. Trimming cost V 1 base and J 2 bases, with 5 bases left between them. The CDR3 runs 14 residues.

This clonotype has a count of ten or more. V is TRBV7-8 and J is TRBJ1-1; no clear D. V shed 3 bases and J shed 3 bases, with 8 bases lying between them. This CDR3 comprises 13 residues. Per the germline V gene, CDR1 is SGHVS and CDR2 is FQNEAQ. The CDR3 nucleotides read TGTGCCAGCAGCTTCGAGACTTACACTGAAGCTTTCTTT. This gives the protein CASSFETYTEAFF.

This clonotype was seen many times. This rearrangement joins TRBV3-1 to TRBJ2-2; perhaps TRBD2 as D (5 bases). Trimming left V 6 bases short and J 0 bases short, with 8 bases between. The length of the CDR3 is 14 residues. Germline V lookup: CDR1 LGHDT, CDR2 YNNKEL (reference sequence). Here the CDR3 reads CASSRESNTGELFF. CDR3 DNA: TGTGCCAGCAGTAGGGAGTCGAACACCGGGGAGCTGTTTTTT.

This clonotype was recorded many times. The rearrangement uses TRBV10-2 and TRBJ1-4; 8 nucleotides align to TRBD1. This CDR3 has 15 residues. CDR1 is WSHSY and CDR2 is SAAADI in the germline V gene. V shed 3 bases and J 7 bases; nucleotides not matched to a gene: 7. CDR3 coding DNA: TGCGCCAGCAGTGATCCGGACAGGGTTTTTGAAAAACTGTTTTTT. It specifies CASSDPDRVFEKLFF.